This T cell receptor beta chain was sequenced during a study of control samples from healthy donors and cancer patients. This clone was detected a few times. TCRdb's table, derived via immunoSEQ multiplex PCR, lists solely in-frame clones and lacks some. This sample carries over 85,000 clones, roughly nine tenths of them seen once, and the ten largest clones take 9.5% to 10%. The sequencing input was PBMCs. This receptor was identified in a woman aged 50 to 65 with colorectal cancer.

Written as DNA, the CDR3 is TGTGCCAGCAGCTTAAACAGCGGGGGGGCGGAGACCCAGTACTTC. This encodes CASSLNSGGAETQYF. The V call is TRBV5-5, the J call TRBJ2-5; 10 bases line up with TRBD2. The CDR3 consists of 15 residues. Germline V gives CDR1 SGHKS, CDR2 YYEKEE (reference sequence). V lost 2 bases, J lost 5 bases, and 6 bases stayed unmatched.